Listed here is a single T cell receptor (beta chain). Its antigen is currently unknown. Both TRBC1 and TRBC2 were covered by a beta constant-region primer of two equimolar oligonucleotides. Four rounds of PCR amplified the ligated cDNA using nested alpha and beta constant-region primers plus SP2. MiXCR, applied by TCRdb to the UMI-ligation and nested PCR reads, yields one record per CDR3 protein. The sample has roughly 150,000 distinct CDR3 sequences, more than 15% seen once; the top ten hold more than 0.6%. The sample originates from a study of naive and memory T cell subsets. Findings and limits, study-wide: Possibly reflecting memory cells re-expressing CD45RA, a few larger clonotypes occurred in naive repertoires, especially CD8.

This CDR3 comprises 15 residues. V was trimmed by 7 bases and J by 2 bases, leaving 16 bases between them. Germline V gene sequence: CDR1 SGHTA, CDR2 FQGNSA. The chain links TRBV7-2 to TRBJ2-3; a possible D gene is TRBD1 (6 bases). Source material: naive CD8+ T cells from blood. This TCR was recovered from a human donor in good health. The CDR3: CASTNRWGLTDTQYF. CDR3 coding DNA: TGTGCCAGCACCAACAGGTGGGGGCTCACAGATACGCAGTATTTT.